This TCR beta chain was identified in a study of a mutant IDH1 vaccine in newly diagnosed glioma (dated by TCRdb to about 2021). Concerning the study at large: Patients were given eight vaccinations, in weeks 1, 3, 5, 7, 11, 15, 19 and 23, which matched visits V03 through V10. Peripheral blood samples were drawn at six visits, namely V03 (baseline), V05, V07, V10, V12 and V13. Prior to enrollment, standard therapy consisting of radiotherapy alone, temozolomide alone, or radiochemotherapy with temozolomide had been administered to patients, with the combination being received by most patients. In the chemotherapy-containing groups, vaccination started alongside temozolomide cycles, whereas in patients who had radiotherapy alone it started 4-6 weeks after radiotherapy. Of the roughly 33 treated patients, around 60% were male and around 40% were female, and a mean age of roughly 40 years was recorded. Longitudinal TCRB deep sequencing was performed for approximately 24 treated patients wherever samples were available for exploratory analyses. Here is what the overall study found, with its caveats: The authors stated that sample limitations prevented analyses of patient blood samples from being reproduced. Changes in the top peripheral T cell clonotypes picked up by TCRB sequencing did not appear to be linked to pseudoprogression. Availability determined which PBMC samples were chosen for TCRB deep sequencing. Immune responses induced by the vaccine were seen in approximately 93% of patients across multiple MHC alleles.

Details on this clone: It lacks a known antigen. One base away there is no much larger clone; base qualities are not given.

From its cysteine to its phenylalanine, the CDR3 spans 16 amino acids. Here the CDR3 DNA is all that survives: 48 bases in frame from base 1. CDR1 LNHNV and CDR2 YYDKDF were looked up in the germline V gene (reference sequence). Deletion took 0 bases off V and 6 bases off J, with a span of 17 bases between the germline ends. The protocol used for the library was the immunoSEQ multiplex PCR assay. Rearranged TCR beta chain sequences were amplified using the hsTCRB Kit according to the manufacturer's protocol. Sequencing of TCRB libraries was carried out on an Illumina MiSeq. Regarding the original processing steps: The kit vendor's proprietary platform handled demultiplexing, trimming and gene mapping. The table was pulled from immuneACCESS by TCRdb, which kept in-frame rearrangements only. Such tables lose some clones; where checked, under half of the loss comes from unresolved V genes, and the rest has no known cause. V, J and clone size reflect that table, while D and trimming were determined from the DNA. The sample includes about 42,000 clones, with approximately 85% observed a single time. Roughly 1.8% of the sample belongs to the ten largest clones.

The intended sense of this specimen's time point label: week 5, during vaccination. A 20-mer mutant IDH1 peptide at 300 micrograms in Montanide made up each vaccine dose, which was injected subcutaneously together with topical imiquimod. All donors had newly diagnosed IDH1-mutant astrocytomas of WHO grade 3 or 4 that showed loss of nuclear ATRX. The samples were drawn from NOA16, a multicentre, single-arm, open-label phase I trial in Germany that tested a mutant IDH1 peptide vaccine in humans for the first time. Genomic DNA for TCRB sequencing was extracted from EDTA blood using the DNeasy Blood and Tissue Kit.

Sequencing was performed on PBMCs, taken from a glioma patient whose treatment included an IDH1 peptide vaccine. This TCR was recovered from a man between 40 and 49 years old with glioma. This chain is built from TRBV15 and TRBJ2-5; the D gene could be either TRBD1 or TRBD2, each agreeing at 5 bases. CDR3 reads: CATSRDRTGRWKTQYF. In nucleotides, the sequence is TGTGCCACCAGCAGAGATCGGACGGGACGGTGGAAGACCCAGTACTTC.